The 12 T cell receptor beta chains given below trace back to one sample, sequenced in a study of blood T cell repertoires in COVID-19 (TCRdb year 2020). Library prep was done by the immunoSEQ multiplex PCR assay. This immuneACCESS table, as held by TCRdb, lists in-frame sequences with V and J called but not all clones. Of the missing ones, under half trace to an unresolved V gene in checked studies; the others have no known cause. In this sample the table shows around 230,000 clones, approximately 83% of which occur a single time. Under 3% of the sample goes to the ten largest clones. Material: peripheral blood. The receptors derive from a woman aged 40 to 55 with active or convalescent COVID-19.

The chain recombines TRBV6-5 with TRBJ1-1; 7 nucleotides align to TRBD1. The ends lost 6 bases at V and 1 base at J; junction bases unmatched: 2. This CDR3 has 13 amino acids. Germline CDR1 and CDR2: MNHEY and SVGAGI. The CDR3 is CASRDRPNTEAFF. The CDR3 nucleotides are TGTGCCAGCAGGGACAGGCCGAACACTGAAGCTTTCTTT.

The rearrangement uses TRBV9 and TRBJ2-7, with 7 bases fitting TRBD1. The trim removed 4 bases at V and 4 bases at J, leaving 11 bases unmatched. CDR1 and CDR2 from the germline V gene are SGDLS and YYNGEE. The length of the CDR3 is 15 residues. The CDR3 coding sequence is TGTGCCAGCAGCCCACAGGGGTCCCCAGAGTACGAGCAGTACTTC. This codes for CASSPQGSPEYEQYF. Full variable domain (outside the CDR3, taken from reference TRBV9 and TRBJ2-7): DSGVTQTPKHLITATGQRVTLRCSPRSGDLSVYWYQQSLDQGLQFLIQYYNGEERAKGNILERFSAQQFPDLHSELNLSSLELGDSALYFCASSPQGSPEYEQYFGPGTRLTVT.

The chain recombines TRBV30 with TRBJ1-6, with a tentative D call TRBD1 (6 bases). The germline V gene has CDR1 GTSNPN and CDR2 SVGIG (reference sequence). Deletions cut 5 bases from V and 10 bases from J, with 15 bases between. The CDR3 is made up of 13 amino acids. The CDR3 is CAWEQGFRSPLHF. Here the CDR3 DNA reads TGTGCCTGGGAACAGGGTTTTCGGTCACCCCTCCACTTT.

The chain employs TRBV13 and TRBJ2-7, with a weak D call TRBD2 (6 bases). The CDR3 extends over 13 amino acids. V was shortened by 7 bases and J by 5 bases, with 15 bases between the two germline ends. Germline CDR1 reads PRHDT; CDR2 reads FYEKMQ (reference sequence). This CDR3 is CASTRWGVHEQYF. CDR3 nucleotides: TGTGCCAGCACCCGGTGGGGGGTCCACGAGCAGTACTTC. Full variable domain (remainder filled in from reference TRBV13 and TRBJ2-7): AAGVIQSPRHLIKEKRETATLKCYPIPRHDTVYWYQQGPGQDPQFLISFYEKMQSDKGSIPDRFSAQQFSDYHSELNMSSLELGDSALYFCASTRWGVHEQYFGPGTRLTVT.

The V call is TRBV19, the J call TRBJ2-6, with a tentative D call TRBD2 (6 bases). The V end lost 8 bases, the J end lost 0 bases, and 17 bases lay between the germline ends. The CDR3 is made up of 17 amino acids. The germline V gene encodes CDR1 LNHDA and CDR2 SQIVND (reference sequence). Here the CDR3 reads CASAPGGSPSGANVLTF. As DNA, the CDR3 is TGTGCCAGTGCCCCTGGAGGGTCCCCCTCTGGGGCCAACGTCCTGACTTTC. The whole variable domain, filled in from reference TRBV19 and TRBJ2-6, reads DGGITQSPKYLFRKEGQNVTLSCEQNLNHDAMYWYRQDPGQGLRLIYYSQIVNDFQKGDIAEGYSVSREKKESFPLTVTSAQKNPTAFYLCASAPGGSPSGANVLTFGAGSRLTVL.

The chain employs TRBV9 and TRBJ2-1; 11 bases align to TRBD2. There are 17 residues in the CDR3. The V segment lost 2 bases and the J segment 4 bases; nucleotides outside the gene matches: 8. CDR1 is SGDLS, CDR2 YYNGEE, per germline. CDR3 coding DNA: TGTGCCAGCAGCGTTGACCTAGCGGGGGGCGCGTACAATGAGCAGTTCTTC. Translation gives CASSVDLAGGAYNEQFF.

V is TRBV4-2 and J is TRBJ1-2; D call uncertain. Trimming took 0 bases from V and 3 from J, leaving 11 bases between them. The V gene's germline CDR1 is LGHNA and CDR2 YNFKEQ. This CDR3 comprises 15 residues. The CDR3: CASSQEGSFDYGYTF. The CDR3 DNA is TGTGCCAGCAGCCAAGAGGGCAGTTTTGACTATGGCTACACCTTC.

This clone was counted a single time. This sequence joins TRBV7-8 and TRBJ2-7, with TRBD2 matching over 9 bases. Unmatched junction bases numbered 8, after V lost 4 bases and J lost 4 bases. From germline, CDR1 is SGHVS and CDR2 FQNEAQ. The CDR3 totals 15 residues. Here the CDR3 reads CASSSKREVLYEQYF. The CDR3 DNA is TGTGCCAGCAGCTCCAAGCGGGAGGTTTTGTACGAGCAGTACTTC.

This chain's CDR3 is CATSEAFGDQPQHF. The CDR3 bases are TGTGCCACCAGTGAAGCTTTCGGGGATCAGCCCCAGCATTTT. J is TRBJ1-5 and V is TRBV24-1; D is ambiguous. V was pared by 4 bases and J by 5 bases, with 11 bases between. In germline, CDR1 is KGHDR, CDR2 SFDVKD. The CDR3 totals 14 residues.

The chain carries TRBV11-3 and TRBJ1-2, with 12 nucleotides matching TRBD1. J lost 6 bases, V lost 5 bases, and 4 bases had no gene match. There are 14 residues in the CDR3. Germline V CDR1 and CDR2: SGHNT, YENEEA. CDR3 protein: CASSARDRGHGYTF. The CDR3 region has the DNA TGTGCCAGCAGCGCCCGGGACAGGGGGCATGGCTACACCTTC. Variable domain in full (rest from reference TRBV11-3 and TRBJ1-2): EAGVVQSPRYKIIEKKQPVAFWCNPISGHNTLYWYLQNLGQGPELLIRYENEEAVDDSQLPKDRFSAERLKGVDSTLKIQPAELGDSAVYLCASSARDRGHGYTFGSGTRLTVV.

The V gene is TRBV18, the J gene TRBJ1-1; weak D call: TRBD1 (6 bases). Trimming cost V 5 bases and J 0 bases, with 16 bases left between them. The CDR3 has 16 residues. CDR1 KGHSH and CDR2 LQKENI come from the germline V gene. CDR3 region: CASSEKQGIMNTEAFF. CDR3 nucleotides: TGTGCCAGCTCAGAAAAACAGGGTATCATGAACACTGAAGCTTTCTTT.

This clone has a single count. The chain has TRBV4-3 and TRBJ1-3, with D possibly matching TRBD1 (6 bases). The CDR3 covers 16 residues. Trimming took off 4 bases at V and 0 bases at J, with 13 bases between the two ends. Germline lookup yields CDR1 LGHNA and CDR2 YSLEER. The DNA for the CDR3 is TGCGCCAGCAGCCTCGCAACAGGGAGCTCTGGAAACACCATATATTTT. Translation gives CASSLATGSSGNTIYF.